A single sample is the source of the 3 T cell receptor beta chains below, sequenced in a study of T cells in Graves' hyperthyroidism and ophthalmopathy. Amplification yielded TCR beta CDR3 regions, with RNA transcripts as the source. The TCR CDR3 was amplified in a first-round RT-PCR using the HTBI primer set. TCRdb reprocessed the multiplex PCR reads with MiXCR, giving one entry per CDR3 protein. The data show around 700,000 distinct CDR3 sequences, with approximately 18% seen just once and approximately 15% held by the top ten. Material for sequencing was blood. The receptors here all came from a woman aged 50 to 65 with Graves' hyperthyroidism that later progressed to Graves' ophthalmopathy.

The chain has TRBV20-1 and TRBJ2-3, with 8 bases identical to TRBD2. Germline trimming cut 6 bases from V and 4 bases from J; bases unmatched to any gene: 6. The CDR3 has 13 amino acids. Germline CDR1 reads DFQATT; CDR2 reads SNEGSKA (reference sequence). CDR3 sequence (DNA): TGCAGTGCAGGCCGGGAGGGCTCAGATACGCAGTATTTT. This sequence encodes CSAGREGSDTQYF.

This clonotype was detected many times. CDR3 DNA sequence: TGCGCCAGCGCAACCGGGACCGACTCCTACAATGAGCAGTTCTTC. Amino acid sequence: CASATGTDSYNEQFF. The V call is TRBV5-1, the J call TRBJ2-1; perhaps D is TRBD1 or TRBD2 (5 bases each). Germline values: CDR1 SGHRS, CDR2 YFSETQ. The CDR3 has 15 amino acids. V lost 7 bases and J lost 0, with 14 bases in between.

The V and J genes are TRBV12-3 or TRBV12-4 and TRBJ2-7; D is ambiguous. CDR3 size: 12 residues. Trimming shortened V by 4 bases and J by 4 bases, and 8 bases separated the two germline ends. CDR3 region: CASSSSAYEQYF. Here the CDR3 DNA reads TGTGCCAGCAGTTCCAGTGCTTACGAGCAGTACTTC.